The 21 T cell receptor beta chains below come from one sample, sequenced in a study of cytotoxic CD8 clonotypes in ibrutinib-treated CLL. The protocol was immunoSEQ multiplex PCR, while the TCRdb copy is restricted to in-frame clones and leaves out a portion. The sample shows approximately 32,000 clones, over 45% of them seen only once. Specimen: PBMCs, collected before ibrutinib treatment. Receptors were obtained from a human donor with chronic lymphocytic leukemia.

The rearrangement links TRBV18 to TRBJ1-2, with D perhaps TRBD1 (6 bases). Trimming removed 3 bases from V and 7 bases from J, with 15 bases in between. The germline CDR1 and CDR2 sequences are KGHSH and LQKENI. CDR3 length: 14 amino acids. CDR3 DNA: TGTGCCAGCTCACCTGGGACAAGCTCCCCTGGCTACACCTTC. This translates into CASSPGTSSPGYTF.

The V gene is TRBV18, the J gene TRBJ2-5, with a possible D match to TRBD1 (6 bases). In germline, CDR1 is KGHSH, CDR2 LQKENI. The CDR3 sequence is 15 residues long. V lost 5 bases and J lost 1, with 14 bases in between. For the CDR3, the DNA is TGTGCCAGCTCATTCGAACAGGGAACCCAAGAGACCCAGTACTTC. This translates into CASSFEQGTQETQYF.

The chain employs TRBV30 and TRBJ1-2, with D uncertain. V was trimmed by 4 bases and J by 8 bases, leaving 11 bases between them. CDR3 size: 11 residues. Germline CDR1 reads GTSNPN; CDR2 reads SVGIG (reference sequence). CDR3 sequence reads: CAWKRVRGYTF. The CDR3 region has the DNA TGTGCCTGGAAGAGGGTGCGGGGCTACACCTTC.

The J gene is TRBJ2-7, the V gene TRBV7-2; D is possibly TRBD1 (6 bases). The V and J ends lost 4 bases and 5 bases respectively, with 15 bases between them. The CDR3 length is 14 residues. Germline lookup yields CDR1 SGHTA and CDR2 FQGNSA. CDR3 residues: CASSSTGTPNEQYF. The CDR3 DNA is TGTGCCAGCAGCTCGACAGGAACACCTAACGAGCAGTACTTC.

This sequence joins TRBV7-8 and TRBJ1-6, with D unresolved. The germline V gene encodes CDR1 SGHVS and CDR2 FQNEAQ. Trimming took 1 base from V and 9 from J, leaving 4 bases between them. The CDR3 extends over 12 amino acids. The CDR3 loop reads CASSLGGSPLHF. The CDR3 nucleotides are TGTGCCAGCAGCTTAGGGGGTTCACCCCTCCACTTT.

The chain carries TRBV2 and TRBJ1-2, with D hard to call. CDR3 size: 14 residues. Trimming took off 6 bases at V and 1 base at J, with 12 bases between the two ends. Germline lookup yields CDR1 SNHLY and CDR2 FYNNEI. In nucleotides, the CDR3 is TGTGCCAGCAGCCCCGGGATTATTAACTATGGCTACACCTTC. Its protein product is CASSPGIINYGYTF.

This clone is judged medium-sized. The chain recombines TRBV13 with TRBJ2-7; 10 bases map to TRBD1. V was clipped by 6 bases and J by 4 bases; unmatched bases: 6. Looked up from germline, CDR1 is PRHDT and CDR2 is FYEKMQ (reference sequence). The CDR3 has 14 amino acids. CDR3 in amino acids: CASRGTGEVYEQYF. CDR3 nucleotide sequence: TGTGCCAGCAGAGGGACAGGGGAGGTTTACGAGCAGTACTTC.

The CDR3 coding sequence is TGTGCCAGCAGTTTATTGAGCGGGGGGGAGACCCAGTACTTC. Translation: CASSLLSGGETQYF. J is TRBJ2-5 and V is TRBV27; 9 positions match TRBD2. The germline gives CDR1 MNHEY, CDR2 SMNVEV (reference sequence). V was clipped by 1 base and J by 5 bases; unmatched bases: 2. The CDR3 has 14 amino acids.

The chain combines TRBV5-1 with TRBJ2-1; 8 bases agree with TRBD2. The CDR3 length is 16 residues. Per germline, CDR1 SGHRS and CDR2 YFSETQ. The junction had 2 bases not matched to a gene; V was cut back by 0 bases and J by 0 bases. The CDR3 region is CASSLARGGSYNEQFF. Here the CDR3 DNA reads TGCGCCAGCAGCTTGGCCCGGGGGGGCTCCTACAATGAGCAGTTCTTC.

The sample holds one count of this clone. The J gene is TRBJ2-2, the V gene TRBV7-6; no clear D. V dropped 5 bases and J dropped 0 bases, with 10 bases sitting between them. Germline lookup yields CDR1 SGHVS and CDR2 FNYEAQ. The CDR3 is 15 amino acids. The CDR3: CASSKGRSNTGELFF. CDR3 coding DNA: TGTGCCAGCAGCAAAGGACGATCGAACACCGGGGAGCTGTTTTTT.

This clone has only a few counts. The chain combines TRBV19 with TRBJ1-2; D unresolved. Germline CDR1 LNHDA, CDR2 SQIVND (reference sequence). Trimming shortened V by 0 bases and J by 0 bases, and 8 bases separated the two germline ends. This CDR3 is 15 amino acids long. DNA of the CDR3: TGTGCCAGTAGTATAGACCGAGGAGCTAACTATGGCTACACCTTC. This codes for CASSIDRGANYGYTF.

This chain connects TRBV9 to TRBJ2-3; TRBD1 matches 10 bases. V shed 3 bases, J shed 3 bases, and the junction held 7 bases outside the gene matches. The CDR3 runs to 16 residues. Looked up from germline, CDR1 is SGDLS and CDR2 is YYNGEE. The CDR3 protein is CASSGRQGARTDTQYF. In DNA form, the CDR3 reads TGTGCCAGCAGCGGTCGACAGGGGGCAAGGACAGATACGCAGTATTTT.

This sequence joins TRBV5-1 and TRBJ1-5, with D tentatively TRBD1 (5 bases). The germline V and J ends were trimmed by 0 bases and 7 bases, with 14 bases remaining between them. The CDR3 consists of 15 residues. Germline-derived CDR1 and CDR2 are SGHRS and YFSETQ. Written as DNA, the CDR3 is TGCGCCAGCAGCTTGGACGGGGGATCTGGACAGCCCCAGCATTTT. Encoded protein: CASSLDGGSGQPQHF.

The chain couples TRBV6-1 to TRBJ2-1; unclear D gene. This CDR3 comprises 14 residues. With 6 bases removed from V and 0 bases from J, the gap between germline ends came to 9 bases. Germline V gene lookup returns CDR1 MNHNS and CDR2 SASEGT. In DNA form, the CDR3 reads TGTGCCAGCAGCGCCACTCGCTCCTACAATGAGCAGTTCTTC. This translates into CASSATRSYNEQFF.

The rearrangement uses TRBV27 and TRBJ1-4; D not resolved. CDR3 length equals 14 residues. Germline CDR1 and CDR2: MNHEY and SMNVEV (reference sequence). Trimming shortened V by 7 bases and J by 7 bases, and 16 bases separated the two germline ends. Here the CDR3 reads CASMRRETGEKLFF. Written as DNA, the CDR3 is TGTGCCAGCATGAGGAGGGAGACGGGTGAAAAACTGTTTTTT.

The rearrangement uses TRBV14 and TRBJ2-5; no firm D call. The CDR3 has 13 residues. The V gene lost 2 bases and the J gene lost 4 bases, with 8 bases spanning the gap. The V gene's germline CDR1 is SGHDN and CDR2 FVKESK. The CDR3 DNA reads TGTGCCAGCAGCCAACTCTCGCGAGAGACCCAGTACTTC. Amino acids: CASSQLSRETQYF.

The chain has TRBV7-3 and TRBJ1-1; D gene unclear. The CDR3 covers 14 residues. V lost 2 bases, J lost 1 base, and 8 bases lay in between. CDR1 and CDR2 from the germline V gene are SGHTA and FQGTGA. CDR3 in DNA: TGTGCCAGCAGCTTAGGTGCAGGGAACACTGAAGCTTTCTTT. Encoded protein: CASSLGAGNTEAFF.

The chain carries TRBV5-1 and TRBJ2-3; 14 nucleotides match TRBD2. The germline CDR1 and CDR2 sequences are SGHRS and YFSETQ. This CDR3 contains 16 residues. The trim removed 4 bases at V and 4 bases at J, leaving 5 bases unmatched. CDR3 loop: CASSTGLAGGADTQYF. CDR3 sequence (DNA): TGCGCCAGCAGCACCGGACTAGCGGGGGGTGCAGATACGCAGTATTTT.

The rearrangement links TRBV5-1 to TRBJ1-1; maybe TRBD1 (5 bases). The ends were cut back, 0 bases at V and 1 base at J, with 10 bases in the middle. Germline lookup yields CDR1 SGHRS and CDR2 YFSETQ. This CDR3 is built from 15 residues. The CDR3 bases are TGCGCCAGCAGCTTGGTGGGGGTAGGGAACACTGAAGCTTTCTTT. Its protein product is CASSLVGVGNTEAFF. Full variable domain (rest looked up from reference TRBV5-1 and TRBJ1-1): KAGVTQTPRYLIKTRGQQVTLSCSPISGHRSVSWYQQTPGQGLQFLFEYFSETQRNKGNFPGRFSGRQFSNSRSEMNVSTLELGDSALYLCASSLVGVGNTEAFFGQGTRLTVV.

This rearrangement joins TRBV28 to TRBJ1-1; possible D gene TRBD1, 5 bases. Germline assignment: CDR1 MDHEN and CDR2 SYDVKM. This CDR3 has 17 residues. V lost 3 bases to trimming and J lost 3 bases, with 20 bases between them. The CDR3 spells CASSFYPTGAGDTEAFF. In nucleotides, the CDR3 is TGTGCCAGCAGTTTCTACCCAACCGGGGCGGGGGACACTGAAGCTTTCTTT.

The chain has TRBV6-6 and TRBJ2-1; D call uncertain. Germline CDR1 MNHNY, CDR2 SVGAGI (reference sequence). The V end was cut by 0 bases, the J end by 7 bases, with 4 bases between. The CDR3 is made up of 12 amino acids. CDR3 DNA sequence: TGTGCCAGCAGTTACTCGGCGAATGAGCAGTTCTTC. Translation gives CASSYSANEQFF.